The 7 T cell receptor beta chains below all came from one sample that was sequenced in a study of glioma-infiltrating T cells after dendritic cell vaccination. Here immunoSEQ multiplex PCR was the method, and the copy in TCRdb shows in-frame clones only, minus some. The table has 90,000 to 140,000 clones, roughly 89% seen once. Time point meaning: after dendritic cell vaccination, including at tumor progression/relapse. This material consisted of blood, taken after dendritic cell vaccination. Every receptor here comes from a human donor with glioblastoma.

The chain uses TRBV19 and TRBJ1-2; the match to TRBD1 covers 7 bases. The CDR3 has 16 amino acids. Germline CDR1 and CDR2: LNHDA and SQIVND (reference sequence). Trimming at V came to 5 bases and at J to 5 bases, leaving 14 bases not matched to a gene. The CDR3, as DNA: TGTGCCAGTAGTCAATTCAAGGGGGACAGCGCTTATGGCTACACCTTC. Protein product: CASSQFKGDSAYGYTF.

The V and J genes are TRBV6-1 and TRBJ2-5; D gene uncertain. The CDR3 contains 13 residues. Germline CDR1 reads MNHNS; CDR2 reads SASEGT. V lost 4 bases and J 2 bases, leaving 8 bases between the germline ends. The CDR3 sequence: CASSGGAQETQYF. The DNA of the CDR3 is TGTGCCAGCAGTGGCGGAGCTCAAGAGACCCAGTACTTC.

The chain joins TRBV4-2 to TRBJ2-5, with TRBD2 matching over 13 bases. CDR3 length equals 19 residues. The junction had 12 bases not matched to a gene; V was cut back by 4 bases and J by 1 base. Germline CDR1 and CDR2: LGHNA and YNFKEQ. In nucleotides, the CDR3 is TGTGCCAGCAGCCGAGAAAGACTAGCGGGGGGACCCCGCCAAGAGACCCAGTACTTC. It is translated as CASSRERLAGGPRQETQYF.

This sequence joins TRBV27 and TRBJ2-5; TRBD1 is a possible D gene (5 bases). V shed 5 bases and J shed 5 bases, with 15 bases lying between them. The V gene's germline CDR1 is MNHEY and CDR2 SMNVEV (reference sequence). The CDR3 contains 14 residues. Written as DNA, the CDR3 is TGTGCCAGCAGTCGGACAACCCAAAGGGAGACCCAGTACTTC. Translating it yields CASSRTTQRETQYF.

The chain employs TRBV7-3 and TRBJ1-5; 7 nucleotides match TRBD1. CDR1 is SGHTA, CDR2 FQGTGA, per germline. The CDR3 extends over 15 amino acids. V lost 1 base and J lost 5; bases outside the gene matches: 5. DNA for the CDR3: TGTGCCAGCAGCTTAAATGGGGACAGTCATCAGCCCCAGCATTTT. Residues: CASSLNGDSHQPQHF.

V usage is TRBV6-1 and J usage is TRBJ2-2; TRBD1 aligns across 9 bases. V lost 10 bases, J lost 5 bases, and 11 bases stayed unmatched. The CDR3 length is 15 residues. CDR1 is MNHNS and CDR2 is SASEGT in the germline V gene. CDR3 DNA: TGTGCCACTTGGGCCGGGACAGGGAAAACCGGGGAGCTGTTTTTT. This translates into CATWAGTGKTGELFF.

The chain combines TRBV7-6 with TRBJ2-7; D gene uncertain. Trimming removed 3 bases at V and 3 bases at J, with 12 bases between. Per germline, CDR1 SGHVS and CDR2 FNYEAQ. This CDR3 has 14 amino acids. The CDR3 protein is CASSLAGEDYEQYF. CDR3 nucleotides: TGTGCCAGCAGCTTGGCCGGAGAAGACTACGAGCAGTACTTC.